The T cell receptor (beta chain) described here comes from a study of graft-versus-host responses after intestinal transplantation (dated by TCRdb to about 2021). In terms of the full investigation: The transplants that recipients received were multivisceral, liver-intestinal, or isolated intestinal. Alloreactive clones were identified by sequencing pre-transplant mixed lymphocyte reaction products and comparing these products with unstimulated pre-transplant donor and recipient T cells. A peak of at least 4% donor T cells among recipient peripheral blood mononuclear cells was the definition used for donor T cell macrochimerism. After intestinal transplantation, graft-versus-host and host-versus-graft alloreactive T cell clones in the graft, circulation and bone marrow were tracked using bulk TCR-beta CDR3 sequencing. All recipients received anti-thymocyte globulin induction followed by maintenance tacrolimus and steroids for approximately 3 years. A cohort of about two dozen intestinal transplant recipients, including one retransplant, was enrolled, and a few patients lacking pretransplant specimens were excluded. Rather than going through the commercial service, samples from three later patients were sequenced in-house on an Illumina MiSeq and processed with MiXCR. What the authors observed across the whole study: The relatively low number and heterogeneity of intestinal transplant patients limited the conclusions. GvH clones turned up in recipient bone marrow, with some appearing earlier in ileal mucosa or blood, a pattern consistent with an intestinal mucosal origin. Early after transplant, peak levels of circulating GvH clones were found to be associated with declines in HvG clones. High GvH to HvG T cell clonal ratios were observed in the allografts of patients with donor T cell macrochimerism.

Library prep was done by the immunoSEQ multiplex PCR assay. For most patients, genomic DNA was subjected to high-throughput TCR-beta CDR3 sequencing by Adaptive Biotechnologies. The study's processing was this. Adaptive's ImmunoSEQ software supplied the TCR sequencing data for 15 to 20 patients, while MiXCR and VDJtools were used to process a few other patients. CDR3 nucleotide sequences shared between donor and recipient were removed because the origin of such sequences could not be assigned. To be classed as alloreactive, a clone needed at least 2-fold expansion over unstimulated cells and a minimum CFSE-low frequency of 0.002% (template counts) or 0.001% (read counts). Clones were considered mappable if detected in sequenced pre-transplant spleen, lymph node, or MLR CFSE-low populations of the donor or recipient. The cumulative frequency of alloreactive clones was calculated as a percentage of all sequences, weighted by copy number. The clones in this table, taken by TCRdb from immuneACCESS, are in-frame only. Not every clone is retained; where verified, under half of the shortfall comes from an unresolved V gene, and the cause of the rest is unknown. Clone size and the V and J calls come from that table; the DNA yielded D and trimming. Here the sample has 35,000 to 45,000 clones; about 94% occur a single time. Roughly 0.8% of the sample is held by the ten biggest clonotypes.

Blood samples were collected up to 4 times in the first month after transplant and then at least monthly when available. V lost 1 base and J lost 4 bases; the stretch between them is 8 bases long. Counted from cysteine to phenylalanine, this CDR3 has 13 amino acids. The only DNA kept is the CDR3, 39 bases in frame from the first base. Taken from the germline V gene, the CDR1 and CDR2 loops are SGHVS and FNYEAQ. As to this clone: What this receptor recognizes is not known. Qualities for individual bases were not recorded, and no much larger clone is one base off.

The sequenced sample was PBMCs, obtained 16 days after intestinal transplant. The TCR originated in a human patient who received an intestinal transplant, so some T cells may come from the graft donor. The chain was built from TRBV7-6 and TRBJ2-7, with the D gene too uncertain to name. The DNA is TGTGCCAGCAGCTTAGAGAGAAAGTACGAGCAGTACTTC. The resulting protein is CASSLERKYEQYF.